Reported below is one T cell receptor beta chain. Its cognate antigen has yet to be identified. The data originate from a study of CXCR3-negative and CXCR3-positive naive CD8 T cells (dated by TCRdb to the late 2010s). At the level of the whole study: In total, around 140 million TRB reads were obtained, or roughly 1.5 +/- 0.3 million reads per library. For the TRBV-TRBJ cluster analysis, the naive subsets came from 5 donors, while the memory cells came from 3 donors. Data from ten to twelve donors, pooled across two independent experiments, went into the diversity and physicochemical repertoire analyses. Study-wide findings and limitations: Compared with CXCR3-negative naive cells, CXCR3-positive naive cells had TRB CDR3s with higher hydrophobicity (lower Kidera factor 4), lower energy, and higher strength and volume indices. Similar TRBV-TRBJ usage was shown by naive CXCR3-negative and CXCR3-positive cells from the same donor, whereas distinct patterns were shown by memory cells. Because surface CD5, which is linked to self-reactivity in mice, was comparable between the naive subsets, TCR interaction strength was also inferred from TRB CDR3 physicochemical properties. CXCR3 expression partially decreased after cryopreservation, so most assays used freshly isolated PBMCs. Both naive subsets had comparably high repertoire diversity, while memory CD8+ T cells had much lower repertoire diversity.

The CDR3 holds 12 amino acids from the cysteine to the phenylalanine. Nucleotide data are not available. As encoded in the germline V gene, CDR1 is SQVTM while CDR2 is ANQGSEA. Sequencer: NextSeq 550. The Human TCR Profiling Kit (MiLaboratory) was used to prepare UMI-labeled 5' RACE TRB cDNA libraries. cDNA synthesis used the entire amount of extracted RNA, and PCR amplification then used the entire amount of cDNA produced. The libraries were made side by side, with each library going through the same number of PCR cycles. The authors' analysis ran thus. With a minimum of two reads required per UMI, MIGEC and MiXCR pulled out about 50,000 +/- 10,000 unique UMI-labeled TRB cDNA molecules from each library. On average, approximately 40,000 +/- 10,000 functional in-frame TRB CDR3 nucleotide clonotypes lacking stop codons were found per library. After each sample was downsampled to 5000 UMI-labeled TRB molecules, VDJtools was used to calculate diversity metrics such as normalized Shannon-Wiener and Chao1. VDJtools computed clonotype-size-weighted physicochemical properties of the central five CDR3 residues: interaction energy, strength, volume and Kidera factor 4. Following TCRdb reprocessing, every CDR3 protein sequence forms one entry, and DNA is not provided. These V and J calls derive from TCRdb rather than the authors' analysis. The sample has tens of thousands of distinct CDR3 sequences on record. 0.5% to 0.55% of the sample belongs to the ten largest clones.

For each CD8+ T cell subset, flow sorting was done in triplicate, and roughly 310,000 cells per subset went directly into RLT lysis buffer. Naive CD8+ T cells were defined stringently as CD45RO-CCR7+CD27+CD95- to exclude memory contaminants. Standard density gradient centrifugation was used to isolate peripheral blood mononuclear cells from buffy coats. A FACSAria III was used to flow-sort naive CXCR3-negative and CXCR3-positive CD8+ T cells. An RNeasy Mini Kit was used to extract total RNA from the sorted cells. The origin of this receptor is a human donor in good health. Some clones in this sample may be carry-over from other donors' samples. The sequence is built from TRBV29-1 and TRBJ1-1. What was sequenced was naive CXCR3+ CD8+ T cells from blood. The intended sense of this specimen's cell subset or site label: CD45RO-CCR7+CD27+CD95- naive CD8+ T cells expressing CXCR3 (TNR3+). Here the CDR3 is given as CSVVGANTEAFF.